This T cell receptor beta chain originates from a study of blood T cell dynamics during melanoma immunotherapy. Noted time point: week 3, after first cycle of checkpoint inhibitor. No patient had earlier systemic cancer treatment, concurrent immunosuppressants, or another active cancer. The CDR3 covers 14 residues. Trimming left V 4 bases short and J 3 bases short, with 12 bases between. Germline CDR1 is MNHNS and CDR2 is SASEGT. Profiling relied on immunoSEQ multiplex PCR, and the TCRdb table lists in-frame clones only, not all of them. The sample lists about 11,000 clones; 80% were seen once. This sample comprised blood, obtained from a patient treated with checkpoint blockade. This clonotype originated in a human donor with melanoma. The chain links TRBV6-1 to TRBJ1-2; D remains unclear. CDR3 amino acids: CASSVQGKDYGYTF. CDR3 coding DNA: TGTGCCAGCAGTGTTCAAGGGAAAGACTATGGCTACACCTTC.